This entry lists 28 T cell receptor beta chains sequenced from one sample in a study of CD8+ T cells in alopecia areata. RNA extraction and reverse transcription yielded cDNA as sequencing template. The data were produced by immunoSEQ multiplex PCR, yet TCRdb's version contains in-frame clones alone and is incomplete. Of approximately 110,000 clones detected, roughly three fifths appear once; the ten largest clones hold about 12%. Treatment described: oral pan-JAK inhibitor, 5-10 mg twice daily. Sequenced here: CD8+ T cells sorted from blood, sampled at week 24, from a patient treated with tofacitinib. Every receptor here comes from a human donor with alopecia areata.

Here the CDR3 reads CASSPGNIPRFQQYF. CDR3 in DNA: TGTGCCAGCAGCCCAGGCAACATACCCCGTTTTCAGCAGTACTTC. The V gene is TRBV5-6, the J gene TRBJ2-7; no reliable D call. This CDR3 comprises 15 residues. The germline V gene encodes CDR1 SGHDT and CDR2 YYEEEE. Trimming removed 4 bases from V and 8 bases from J, with 22 bases in between.

This chain joins TRBV6-5 and TRBJ2-3; no reliable D call. Germline assignment: CDR1 MNHEY and CDR2 SVGAGI. The CDR3 is 13 residues long. V lost 8 bases, J lost 6 bases, and 15 bases lay in between. The CDR3 DNA reads TGTGCCAGCTCTAGGATAACTGGGGATACGCAGTATTTT. Its protein is CASSRITGDTQYF.

Here the CDR3 DNA reads TGCGCCAGCAGCCAAGAGCAGGGGGGGAACACTGAAGCTTTCTTT. This translates into CASSQEQGGNTEAFF. V and J are TRBV4-3 and TRBJ1-1, with 7 bases that match TRBD1. The germline gives CDR1 LGHNA, CDR2 YSLEER. V shed 0 bases, J shed 1 base, and the junction held 2 bases outside the gene matches. The CDR3 loop spans 15 amino acids.

The gene calls are TRBV11-2 and TRBJ1-2, with TRBD1 matching over 8 bases. The germline CDR1 and CDR2 sequences are SGHAT and FQNNGV. This CDR3 spans 14 amino acids. V dropped 3 bases and J dropped 4; count of bases not matched to a gene: 4. CDR3 region: CASSLVTGGYGYTF. CDR3 coding DNA: TGTGCCAGCAGCTTGGTAACAGGGGGCTATGGCTACACCTTC. Looking up the rest from reference TRBV11-2 and TRBJ1-2 gives the full variable domain: EAGVAQSPRYKIIEKRQSVAFWCNPISGHATLYWYQQILGQGPKLLIQFQNNGVVDDSQLPKDRFSAERLKGVDSTLKIQPAKLEDSAVYLCASSLVTGGYGYTFGSGTRLTVV.

CDR3 amino acids: CASIVPGTGSDEQYF. In DNA form, the CDR3 reads TGTGCCAGCATCGTTCCCGGGACAGGATCAGACGAGCAGTACTTC. This rearrangement joins TRBV27 to TRBJ2-7; 8 bases map to TRBD1. The CDR3 is made up of 15 amino acids. Germline CDR1 is MNHEY and CDR2 is SMNVEV (reference sequence). V shed 7 bases, J shed 5 bases, and the junction held 13 bases outside the gene matches.

This chain joins TRBV6-4 and TRBJ1-1; TRBD1 is a possible D gene (5 bases). CDR1 and CDR2 (germline): MRHNA, SNTAGT. The V end was cut by 0 bases, the J end by 4 bases, with 12 bases between. This CDR3 spans 15 amino acids. The CDR3 DNA reads as TGTGCCAGCAGTGACTCCGGGGCGGGGGGCACTGAAGCTTTCTTT. It yields the protein CASSDSGAGGTEAFF.

As DNA, the CDR3 is TGTGCCAGCAGTGAAATCGCCTCATCTAACTATGGCTACACCTTC. Protein sequence: CASSEIASSNYGYTF. The V gene is TRBV2, the J gene TRBJ1-2, with D hard to call. The germline gives CDR1 SNHLY, CDR2 FYNNEI. The length of the CDR3 is 15 residues. The V end lost 2 bases, the J end lost 0 bases, and 10 bases lay between the germline ends. The whole variable domain, filled in from reference TRBV2 and TRBJ1-2, reads EPEVTQTPSHQVTQMGQEVILRCVPISNHLYFYWYRQILGQKVEFLVSFYNNEISEKSEIFDDQFSVERPDGSNFTLKIRSTKLEDSAMYFCASSEIASSNYGYTFGSGTRLTVV.

V and J are TRBV27 and TRBJ2-6; perhaps TRBD2 as D (6 bases). The CDR3 runs to 17 residues. Germline V lookup: CDR1 MNHEY, CDR2 SMNVEV (reference sequence). V lost 5 bases, J lost 0 bases, and 14 bases lay in between. The DNA for the CDR3 is TGTGCCAGCAGTCCGCTGGGGAGGCCCTCTGGGGCCAACGTCCTGACTTTC. Encoded protein: CASSPLGRPSGANVLTF.

The chain is built from TRBV27 and TRBJ1-2; 7 nucleotides agree with TRBD1. This CDR3 comprises 13 residues. The V gene end was trimmed by 6 bases and the J gene end by 5 bases; junction bases not matched to a gene: 6. Germline CDR1 and CDR2: MNHEY and SMNVEV (reference sequence). CDR3 DNA: TGTGCCAGCAGCATGGGACAGCCATATGGCTACACCTTC. Protein sequence: CASSMGQPYGYTF.

The chain joins TRBV9 to TRBJ1-1, with D tentatively TRBD1 (6 bases). From germline, CDR1 is SGDLS and CDR2 YYNGEE. This CDR3 is built from 15 residues. Trimming stripped 4 bases from V and 6 bases from J, with 19 bases between. The CDR3 bases are TGTGCCAGCAGCCCCCTTCCAGGGGAAGGGGCTGAAGCTTTCTTT. It specifies CASSPLPGEGAEAFF. The full variable domain, its missing parts supplied by reference TRBV9 and TRBJ1-1, is DSGVTQTPKHLITATGQRVTLRCSPRSGDLSVYWYQQSLDQGLQFLIQYYNGEERAKGNILERFSAQQFPDLHSELNLSSLELGDSALYFCASSPLPGEGAEAFFGQGTRLTVV.

The V gene is TRBV7-9, the J gene TRBJ2-2; D not certain. V gave up 1 base and J gave up 5 bases, with 5 bases separating them. Germline CDR1 and CDR2: SEHNR and FQNEAQ (reference sequence). The CDR3 is 13 residues long. The CDR3 nucleotides are TGTGCCAGCAGCTTAGGAGAAACCGGGGAGCTGTTTTTT. Translation gives CASSLGETGELFF.

V is TRBV13 and J is TRBJ2-7; tentatively, D is TRBD1 (6 bases). The CDR3 consists of 12 residues. Germline V gives CDR1 PRHDT, CDR2 FYEKMQ (reference sequence). V was clipped by 1 base and J by 6 bases, with 7 bases between them. The CDR3 is CASSLEGGEQYF. In DNA form, the CDR3 reads TGTGCCAGCAGCTTAGAAGGGGGCGAGCAGTACTTC.

This clone was seen a handful of times. V usage is TRBV29-1 and J usage is TRBJ2-2; perhaps TRBD1 as D (5 bases). Trimming shortened V by 3 bases and J by 1 base, and 15 bases separated the two germline ends. This CDR3 contains 16 residues. Germline V gene lookup returns CDR1 SQVTM and CDR2 ANQGSEA. CDR3 sequence: CSVEEVRQGNTGELFF. The CDR3 coding sequence is TGCAGCGTTGAGGAAGTTCGGCAGGGGAACACCGGGGAGCTGTTTTTT.

This clone showed up just a few times. This sequence joins TRBV29-1 and TRBJ2-7; D is uncertain. With 4 bases removed from V and 2 bases from J, the gap between germline ends came to 9 bases. The CDR3 has 12 residues. In germline, CDR1 is SQVTM, CDR2 ANQGSEA. CDR3 sequence: CSVAAEAYEQYF. In DNA form, the CDR3 reads TGCAGCGTTGCGGCGGAAGCCTACGAGCAGTACTTC.

In the case of this clone: Other nucleotide sequences from this sample produce the same CDR3. This chain uses TRBV6-5 with TRBJ2-2, with D unresolved. Germline assignment: CDR1 MNHEY and CDR2 SVGAGI. The CDR3 has 12 residues. V was clipped by 0 bases and J by 5 bases, with 1 base between them. CDR3 nucleotide sequence: TGTGCCAGCAGTTACTCTACCGGGGAGCTGTTTTTT. This gives the protein CASSYSTGELFF.

The rearrangement uses TRBV29-1 and TRBJ1-2; the D is unclear. The germline gives CDR1 SQVTM, CDR2 ANQGSEA. V lost 4 bases and J 6 bases, leaving 15 bases between the germline ends. This CDR3 comprises 13 residues. The CDR3 protein is CSVVGGSFNGYTF. DNA for the CDR3: TGCAGCGTTGTAGGTGGATCCTTCAATGGCTACACCTTC.

This rearrangement joins TRBV15 to TRBJ1-5, with D possibly being TRBD1 (6 bases). CDR3 size: 14 residues. V was trimmed by 5 bases and J by 4 bases, leaving 12 bases between them. Germline-derived CDR1 and CDR2 are LNHNV and YYDKDF (reference sequence). The DNA for the CDR3 is TGTGCCACCAGCGTCCGGGACATTAATCAGCCCCAGCATTTT. Amino acids: CATSVRDINQPQHF.

The chain employs TRBV6-5 and TRBJ1-2, with D perhaps TRBD1 (6 bases). Trimming took off 4 bases at V and 2 bases at J, with 14 bases between the two ends. The CDR3 has 15 residues. CDR1 is MNHEY and CDR2 is SVGAGI in the germline V gene. The CDR3 spells CASSWLGGENYGYTF. In DNA form, the CDR3 reads TGTGCCAGCAGTTGGTTAGGGGGGGAGAACTATGGCTACACCTTC.

CDR3 amino acids: CASSLSGGTQYF. CDR3 bases: TGTGCCAGCAGCTTGTCCGGGGGGACCCAGTACTTC. J is TRBJ2-5 and V is TRBV11-2, with D possibly matching TRBD2 (6 bases). The germline V gene encodes CDR1 SGHAT and CDR2 FQNNGV. This CDR3 region has 12 residues. V lost 3 bases and J lost 7, with 9 bases in between.

CDR3 protein: CASSSRPGWTDTQYF. Written as DNA, the CDR3 is TGTGCCAGTAGTAGCCGTCCGGGGTGGACAGATACGCAGTATTTT. The chain recombines TRBV19 with TRBJ2-3, with D tentatively TRBD2 (5 bases). The germline V and J ends were trimmed by 4 bases and 3 bases, with 14 bases remaining between them. CDR1 and CDR2 from the germline V gene are LNHDA and SQIVND (reference sequence). The length of the CDR3 is 15 residues.

The chain uses TRBV27 and TRBJ1-1, with D perhaps matching TRBD1 (5 bases). The V end lost 3 bases, the J end lost 2 bases, and 10 bases lay between the germline ends. The germline V gene encodes CDR1 MNHEY and CDR2 SMNVEV (reference sequence). The CDR3 has 14 residues. The CDR3 reads CASSLLGRNTEAFF. CDR3 sequence (DNA): TGTGCCAGCAGTTTGTTGGGACGAAACACTGAAGCTTTCTTT.

This clone was seen more than once but under ten times. The chain joins TRBV7-9 to TRBJ2-2, with 8 nucleotides matching TRBD2. V lost 5 bases, J lost 2 bases, and 7 bases stayed unmatched. CDR1 is SEHNR, CDR2 FQNEAQ, per germline (reference sequence). The CDR3 is 16 amino acids. Written as DNA, the CDR3 is TGTGCCAGCAGCGTCCGAGCGGGGGCCAACACCGGGGAGCTGTTTTTT. Encoded protein: CASSVRAGANTGELFF.

This clone was counted between two and nine times. The chain uses TRBV27 and TRBJ1-6, with D perhaps matching TRBD1 (5 bases). Deletions cut 6 bases from V and 9 bases from J, with 15 bases between. The CDR3 totals 14 residues. Germline CDR1 reads MNHEY; CDR2 reads SMNVEV (reference sequence). The chain's CDR3 is CASSHTGSRSPLHF. CDR3 DNA: TGTGCCAGCAGCCATACAGGCTCCCGTTCACCCCTCCACTTT.

V gene TRBV7-9 combines with J gene TRBJ1-1; unclear D gene. Between the trimmed V and J ends, which lost 3 bases and 0 bases, there was a span of 8 bases. This CDR3 is built from 14 residues. Germline V gives CDR1 SEHNR, CDR2 FQNEAQ (reference sequence). The CDR3 reads CASSFDSLNTEAFF. For the CDR3, the DNA is TGTGCCAGCAGCTTTGACTCTTTGAACACTGAAGCTTTCTTT.

The CDR3 coding sequence is TGCAGCGTAAAAGCGGGACAAAGGAGGTACGAGCAGTACTTC. It codes for CSVKAGQRRYEQYF. The V and J genes are TRBV29-1 and TRBJ2-7; TRBD2 might be the D (7 bases). The CDR3 is 14 residues long. Germline values: CDR1 SQVTM, CDR2 ANQGSEA. Trimming took off 6 bases at V and 4 bases at J, with 19 bases between the two ends.

This chain uses TRBV5-1 with TRBJ2-3, with D hard to call. CDR3 length equals 12 residues. CDR1 and CDR2 from the germline V gene are SGHRS and YFSETQ. V lost 3 bases to trimming and J lost 6 bases, with 8 bases between them. The CDR3 DNA is TGCGCCAGCAGCTGGGGTTACGATACGCAGTATTTT. Encoded protein: CASSWGYDTQYF.

The chain employs TRBV27 and TRBJ1-5; D not certain. Germline values: CDR1 MNHEY, CDR2 SMNVEV (reference sequence). The length of the CDR3 is 12 residues. Trimming removed 4 bases at V and 4 bases at J, with 5 bases between. CDR3 DNA: TGTGCCAGCAGTTCTAGGAATCAGCCCCAGCATTTT. This translates into CASSSRNQPQHF.

The V and J genes are TRBV18 and TRBJ2-7; D remains ambiguous. Germline lookup yields CDR1 KGHSH and CDR2 LQKENI. Trimming stripped 0 bases from V and 6 bases from J, with 9 bases between. The CDR3 is 13 amino acids. CDR3 DNA sequence: TGTGCCAGCTCACCACCATGGGTTTCCGAGCAGTACTTC. As protein: CASSPPWVSEQYF.